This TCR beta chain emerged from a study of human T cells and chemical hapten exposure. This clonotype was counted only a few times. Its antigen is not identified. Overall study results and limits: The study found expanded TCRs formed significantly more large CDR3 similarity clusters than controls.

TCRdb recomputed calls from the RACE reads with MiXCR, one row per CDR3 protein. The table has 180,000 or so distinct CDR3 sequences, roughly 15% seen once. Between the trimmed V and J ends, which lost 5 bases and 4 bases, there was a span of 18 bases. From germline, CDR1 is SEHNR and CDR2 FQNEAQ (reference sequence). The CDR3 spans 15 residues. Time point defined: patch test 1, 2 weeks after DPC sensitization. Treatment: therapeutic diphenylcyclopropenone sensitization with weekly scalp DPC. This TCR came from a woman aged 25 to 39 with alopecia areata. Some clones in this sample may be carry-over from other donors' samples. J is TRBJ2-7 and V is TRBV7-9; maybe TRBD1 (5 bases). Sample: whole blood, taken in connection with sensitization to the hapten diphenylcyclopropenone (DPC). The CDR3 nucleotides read TGTGCCAGCAGCGTCGGGTTTGGCAGGGTGTACGAGCAGTACTTC. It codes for CASSVGFGRVYEQYF.